These 21 T cell receptor beta chains were all obtained from the same sample, sequenced in a study of T-cell reconstitution after alpha-beta-depleted transplantation in children. Unique molecular identifiers featured in how the TCRbeta library was prepared. Via MiXCR, TCRdb re-called the PCR reads, giving one row per CDR3 protein. Of 600,000 to 800,000 distinct CDR3 sequences listed, over 10% are singletons. The material sequenced was PBMCs, taken before TCRalphabeta/CD19-depleted stem cell transplant. The source of these receptors is a girl aged 2 to 9 with congenital amegakaryocytic thrombocytopenia, due to receive a stem cell transplant.

V and J are TRBV12-3 or TRBV12-4 and TRBJ1-5; D is unclear. Trimming left V 3 bases short and J 5 bases short, with 5 bases between. This CDR3 is built from 12 residues. The CDR3 region has the DNA TGTGCCAGCAGTTTTAGTTATCAGCCCCAGCATTTT. Amino acid sequence: CASSFSYQPQHF.

This clonotype came up a few times. J is TRBJ2-7 and V is TRBV21-1; TRBD1, the table's D call, was not compared with the DNA. TRBV21-1 has pseudogene status. This CDR3 comprises 13 residues. Written as DNA, the CDR3 is TGTGCCAGCAGCCTAAGCGTCCGGGACGAGCAGTACTTC. It specifies CASSLSVRDEQYF.

CDR3 in DNA: TGCGCCAGCACGCGTGCAGACCTGAACACCGGGGAGCTGTTTTTT. Translation gives CASTRADLNTGELFF. The genes are TRBV5-1 and TRBJ2-2; no reliable D call. Germline CDR1 reads SGHRS; CDR2 reads YFSETQ. V gave up 6 bases and J gave up 1 base, with 13 bases separating them. The CDR3 spans 15 residues.

This clonotype came up a few times. This sequence joins TRBV12-3 or TRBV12-4 and TRBJ2-2; 9 bases are a match to TRBD2. The CDR3 length is 14 residues. V lost 8 bases, J lost 7 bases, and 8 bases stayed unmatched. This CDR3 reads CASPQAGGHGELFF. The DNA for the CDR3 is TGTGCCAGCCCCCAGGCGGGAGGGCACGGGGAGCTGTTTTTT.

Only a few counts were recorded for this clonotype. CDR3: CASSQDYTHRSSYNEQFF. CDR3 bases: TGTGCCAGCAGCCAAGATTACACTCACCGTAGCTCCTACAATGAGCAGTTCTTC. The chain joins TRBV3-1 to TRBJ2-1, with D hard to call. This CDR3 region has 18 residues. Per germline, CDR1 LGHDT and CDR2 YNNKEL (reference sequence). The germline V and J ends were trimmed by 0 bases and 0 bases, with 15 bases remaining between them.

The rearrangement joins TRBV18 to TRBJ1-5, with D hard to call. The V and J ends lost 2 bases and 0 bases respectively, with 11 bases between them. This CDR3 has 16 residues. The germline V gene encodes CDR1 KGHSH and CDR2 LQKENI. The CDR3 bases are TGTGCCAGCTCACCAGCGAGCGGAGATAGCAATCAGCCCCAGCATTTT. This codes for CASSPASGDSNQPQHF.

The rearrangement uses TRBV7-3 and TRBJ2-1, with 8 bases lining up with TRBD2. With 4 bases clipped from V and 7 bases from J, the junction kept 6 bases outside the gene matches. From germline, CDR1 is SGHTA and CDR2 FQGTGA. This CDR3 region has 14 residues. CDR3 region: CASSSTVAGNEQFF. In DNA form, the CDR3 reads TGTGCCAGCAGCTCTACCGTAGCGGGAAATGAGCAGTTCTTC. The full variable domain, completed using reference TRBV7-3 and TRBJ2-1, is GAGVSQTPSNKVTEKGKYVELRCDPISGHTALYWYRQSLGQGPEFLIYFQGTGAADDSGLPNDRFFAVRPEGSVSTLKIQRTERGDSAVYLCASSSTVAGNEQFFGPGTRLTVL.

The table lists this clonotype with many counts. The rearrangement joins TRBV29-1 to TRBJ2-5; D unclear. The CDR3 has 16 residues. Germline lookup yields CDR1 SQVTM and CDR2 ANQGSEA. Deletions cut 2 bases from V and 3 bases from J, with 19 bases between. The CDR3 sequence: CSVEHPVAGREETQYF. Written as DNA, the CDR3 is TGCAGCGTTGAACATCCGGTGGCAGGAAGAGAAGAGACCCAGTACTTC.

This clonotype was counted at least ten times. This chain joins TRBV5-1 and TRBJ2-7, with 7 bases matching TRBD1. The junction had 5 bases not matched to a gene; V was cut back by 4 bases and J by 1 base. CDR1 and CDR2 (germline): SGHRS, YFSETQ. This CDR3 has 14 amino acids. The CDR3 region has the DNA TGCGCCAGCAGCCGATTGGGACAGTCCTACGAGCAGTACTTC. Encoded protein: CASSRLGQSYEQYF.

The sample holds many counts of this clonotype. This sequence joins TRBV20-1 and TRBJ2-3, with 12 bases matching TRBD2. The CDR3 is 15 amino acids. Germline V CDR1 and CDR2: DFQATT, SNEGSKA (reference sequence). The CDR3 here is CSQTSGRPGADTQYF. CDR3 DNA: TGCAGCCAGACTAGCGGGAGACCCGGAGCGGATACGCAGTATTTT.

In this sample, this clonotype turned up a few times. The chain is built from TRBV20-1 and TRBJ2-7, with 13 bases aligning to TRBD2. Germline V CDR1 and CDR2: DFQATT, SNEGSKA (reference sequence). The CDR3 runs 16 residues. The J segment lost 6 bases and the V segment lost 3 bases, leaving 11 bases of the junction unmatched. The CDR3 nucleotides are TGCAGTGCTAGTCGGACTAGCGGGAGTCCCACCTTCGAGCAGTACTTC. Translation gives CSASRTSGSPTFEQYF.

This clonotype was recorded many times. The rearrangement joins TRBV11-1 to TRBJ2-1; D is unresolved. The CDR3 loop spans 8 amino acids. CDR1 SGHAT and CDR2 FQDESV come from the germline V gene (reference sequence). The V and J ends lost 7 bases and 8 bases respectively, with 0 bases between them. The CDR3: CASNEQFF. DNA of the CDR3: TGTGCCAGCAATGAGCAGTTCTTC.

This clonotype was picked up many times. CDR3: CASSLSAGNYGYTF. CDR3 in DNA: TGTGCCAGCAGTTTATCAGCAGGCAACTATGGCTACACCTTC. The chain joins TRBV27 to TRBJ1-2; D remains unclear. Germline values: CDR1 MNHEY, CDR2 SMNVEV (reference sequence). V was clipped by 0 bases and J by 2 bases, with 7 bases between them. The CDR3 totals 14 residues.

This clonotype was counted at least ten times. This chain's CDR3 is CASSDTAGGFDEQFF. CDR3 nucleotides: TGCGCCAGCAGTGACACGGCAGGGGGCTTCGATGAGCAGTTCTTC. The J gene is TRBJ2-1, the V gene TRBV10-1; 8 bases agree with TRBD1. Germline CDR1 and CDR2: WNHNN and SYGVQD (reference sequence). The CDR3 contains 15 residues. V shed 3 bases, J shed 8 bases, and the junction held 9 bases outside the gene matches.

This clonotype appeared many times. The chain couples TRBV20-1 to TRBJ2-1; 10 bases fit TRBD2. Germline-derived CDR1 and CDR2 are DFQATT and SNEGSKA (reference sequence). With 0 bases clipped from V and 7 bases from J, the junction kept 6 bases outside the gene matches. The CDR3 sequence is 15 residues long. The CDR3 coding sequence is TGCAGTGCTAGAGATCCCCTAGCGGGAGCGAATGAGCAGTTCTTC. Its protein product is CSARDPLAGANEQFF.

At least ten counts were recorded for this clonotype. The J gene is TRBJ2-3, the V gene TRBV29-1; D is unclear. Germline CDR1 is SQVTM and CDR2 is ANQGSEA. Trimming removed 7 bases from V and 3 bases from J, with 14 bases in between. This CDR3 region has 13 residues. In DNA, the CDR3 is TGCAGCGCCCGCGTAGACCGAACAGATACGCAGTATTTT. Its protein product is CSARVDRTDTQYF.

This clonotype was observed at least ten times. The chain has TRBV5-1 and TRBJ2-7, with unresolved D. Germline loops: CDR1 SGHRS, CDR2 YFSETQ. V was shortened by 0 bases and J by 5 bases, with 6 bases between the two germline ends. There are 12 residues in the CDR3. DNA for the CDR3: TGCGCCAGCAGCTTGGTTGACAACGAGCAGTACTTC. It encodes CASSLVDNEQYF.

For this clonotype: With a much larger clone just one base away, this may be a read error. The chain combines TRBV2 with TRBJ2-2; perhaps TRBD2 as D (5 bases). The germline V gene encodes CDR1 SNHLY and CDR2 FYNNEI. The length of the CDR3 is 15 residues. Deletions cut 3 bases from V and 7 bases from J, with 15 bases between. DNA of the CDR3: TGTGCCAGCAGTGACGGAGGTGGCTATGGCGGGGAGCTGTTTTTT. As protein: CASSDGGGYGGELFF.

This clonotype was counted at least ten times. V usage is TRBV4-1 and J usage is TRBJ1-1; 8 bases align to TRBD1. Germline values: CDR1 MGHRA, CDR2 YSYEKL. Unmatched junction bases numbered 9, after V lost 3 bases and J lost 3 bases. The CDR3 is 16 amino acids. The CDR3 coding sequence is TGCGCCAGCAGCCACCTCGGGACAGGCGGGTACACTGAAGCTTTCTTT. This encodes CASSHLGTGGYTEAFF.

This clonotype was counted ten times or more. The chain recombines TRBV25-1 with TRBJ1-1; tentatively, D is TRBD1 (5 bases). Germline loops: CDR1 MGHDK, CDR2 SYGVNS. The germline V and J ends were trimmed by 1 base and 0 bases, with 12 bases remaining between them. The CDR3 extends over 16 amino acids. The CDR3 protein is CASSELGQGMNTEAFF. The DNA for the CDR3 is TGTGCCAGCAGTGAATTGGGTCAGGGCATGAACACTGAAGCTTTCTTT.

The chain employs TRBV2 and TRBJ2-1; 7 bases map to TRBD1. The CDR3 totals 17 residues. V lost 0 bases to trimming and J lost 6 bases; unmatched junction nucleotides: 11. CDR1 and CDR2 (germline): SNHLY, FYNNEI. The CDR3 region has the DNA TGTGCCAGCAGTGAAGCGCTCGGGACAGTATCAGGCAATGAGCAGTTCTTC. Protein: CASSEALGTVSGNEQFF.